This is a list of T cell receptor beta chains from one sample in a study of technical replicates of blood from a handful of donors. Using immunoSEQ multiplex PCR, the repertoire was profiled, and TCRdb retains in-frame clones only, with some absent. The profile shows about 76,000 clones, approximately 94% of them singletons. Material for sequencing was T cells isolated from PBMCs. The receptors here all came from a human donor in good health. Each CDR3 is given with its conserved first and last residue. The D gene is left open where the match is weak. Clone sizes are given selectively: once, few, many, or a class where the clone is expanded.

CDR3	DNA	D	size	J	V
CAIRGGIQETQYF	TGTGCCATCAGGGGGGGGATTCAAGAGACCCAGTACTTC	TRBD2	NA	TRBJ2-5	TRBV10-3
CASSKPRETGELFF	TGTGCCAGCAGCAAACCCAGGGAAACCGGGGAGCTGTTTTTT	NA	NA	TRBJ2-2	TRBV7-9
CASRQLFGQALSYEQYF	TGTGCCAGCAGACAACTATTCGGACAGGCCCTATCCTACGAGCAGTACTTC	TRBD1	NA	TRBJ2-7	TRBV28
CASSPHGRTNYGYTF	TGTGCCAGCAGCCCCCACGGGAGGACTAACTATGGCTACACCTTC	NA	NA	TRBJ1-2	TRBV13
CASSLAPTSGRGYEQFF	TGTGCCAGCAGCTTAGCGCCGACTAGCGGGAGAGGCTATGAGCAGTTCTTC	TRBD2	once	TRBJ2-1	TRBV7-2
CASSRLAGGADTQYF	TGTGCCAGCAGCCGACTAGCGGGAGGGGCAGATACGCAGTATTTT	TRBD2	NA	TRBJ2-3	TRBV7-9
CASNTGVETQYF	TGTGCCAGCAATACAGGGGTGGAGACCCAGTACTTC	TRBD1	NA	TRBJ2-5	TRBV6-5
CASSSSGLAGWGQETQYF	TGTGCCAGCAGTTCGTCGGGTCTAGCGGGATGGGGACAAGAGACCCAGTACTTC	TRBD2	NA	TRBJ2-5	TRBV25-1
CASSRATGGVNEQFF	TGTGCCAGCAGTAGAGCGACAGGGGGGGTCAATGAGCAGTTCTTC	TRBD1	NA	TRBJ2-1	TRBV6-5
CSVESTGARNEQFF	TGCAGCGTTGAATCGACAGGGGCGCGAAATGAGCAGTTCTTC	TRBD1	NA	TRBJ2-1	TRBV29-1
CASSLTVNTEAFF	TGTGCCAGCAGCTTGACAGTGAACACTGAAGCTTTCTTT	NA	NA	TRBJ1-1	TRBV14
CASSPLMDSLKAFF	TGTGCCAGCAGCCCCTTAATGGACAGCTTAAAAGCTTTCTTT	NA	once	TRBJ1-1	TRBV7-9
CASSFYRDTEAFF	TGTGCCAGCAGCTTCTACAGGGACACTGAAGCTTTCTTT	NA	NA	TRBJ1-1	TRBV7-8
CASSPRDLSEQYF	TGTGCCAGCAGCCCCCGGGACTTAAGCGAGCAGTACTTC	NA	NA	TRBJ2-7	TRBV13
CASSFGVSGQYF	TGTGCCAGCAGCTTCGGAGTCTCCGGGCAGTACTTC	NA	NA	TRBJ2-7	TRBV5-4
CASRSGADTEAFF	TGTGCCAGCAGATCAGGGGCGGACACTGAAGCTTTCTTT	NA	NA	TRBJ1-1	TRBV6-1
CASGGTSGRASGNEQYF	TGCGCCAGCGGCGGGACTAGCGGGAGGGCCTCGGGTAACGAGCAGTACTTC	TRBD2	NA	TRBJ2-7	TRBV4-1
CASSYSAGTGLYEQYF	TGTGCCAGCAGTTACTCGGCCGGGACAGGACTTTACGAGCAGTACTTC	TRBD1	once	TRBJ2-7	TRBV27
CASRRESADTQYF	TGTGCCAGCAGACGGGAGTCGGCAGATACGCAGTATTTT	NA	NA	TRBJ2-3	TRBV2
CASSVDTGTPSPFFF	TGTGCCAGCAGCGTAGATACCGGGACACCCTCACCCTTTTTTTTT	NA	NA	TRBJ2-2	TRBV11-3
CAWRKGTGYGYTF	TGTGCCTGGAGGAAAGGGACAGGGTATGGCTACACCTTC	TRBD1	NA	TRBJ1-2	TRBV30
CASSPPEETQYF	TGTGCCAGCAGCCCACCCGAGGAGACCCAGTACTTC	NA	NA	TRBJ2-5	TRBV7-6
CASRRDRGIGDQPQHF	TGTGCCTCACGCCGAGACAGGGGAATCGGGGATCAGCCCCAGCATTTT	TRBD1	once	TRBJ1-5	TRBV19
CASSLGSGSNIQYF	TGTGCCAGCAGCTTAGGTTCGGGTTCAAACATTCAGTACTTC	NA	NA	TRBJ2-4	TRBV7-9
CASSLHLTSYTGELFF	TGCGCCAGCAGCTTACACTTGACTAGCTACACCGGGGAGCTGTTTTTT	TRBD2	once	TRBJ2-2	TRBV5-1
CASSLDWRTSGAGELFF	TGTGCCAGCAGCTTGGATTGGAGGACTAGCGGGGCCGGGGAGCTGTTTTTT	TRBD2	NA	TRBJ2-2	TRBV5-4
CASSLVYHTEAFF	TGCGCCAGCAGCTTGGTATATCACACTGAAGCTTTCTTT	NA	NA	TRBJ1-1	TRBV5-1
CASHDRDSNSEAFF	TGTGCCAGCCACGACCGGGACAGTAACTCTGAAGCTTTCTTT	TRBD1	NA	TRBJ1-1	TRBV7-9
CASSLTGNEQFF	TGTGCCAGCAGTTTAACAGGGAATGAGCAGTTCTTC	NA	NA	TRBJ2-1	TRBV27
CASSLTGGNEKLFF	TGTGCCAGCAGCTTGACAGGGGGCAATGAAAAACTGTTTTTT	TRBD1	NA	TRBJ1-4	TRBV7-2
CASSPTGTGVWEQYF	TGTGCCAGCTCACCAACAGGGACAGGGGTGTGGGAGCAGTACTTC	TRBD1	NA	TRBJ2-7	TRBV18
CASSLYIYTEAFF	TGTGCCAGCAGCTTGTATATTTACACTGAAGCTTTCTTT	NA	NA	TRBJ1-1	TRBV11-2
CASSATRGGLGEYEQYF	TGTGCCAGCAGTGCCACCCGGGGGGGGTTGGGAGAATACGAGCAGTACTTC	TRBD2	NA	TRBJ2-7	TRBV6-1
CASSLRGQRISGANVLTF	TGTGCCAGCAGCTTACGCGGACAGAGAATCTCTGGGGCCAACGTCCTGACTTTC	NA	NA	TRBJ2-6	TRBV7-9
CAWASGTGNYNEQFF	TGTGCCTGGGCCTCCGGGACAGGGAACTACAATGAGCAGTTCTTC	TRBD1	NA	TRBJ2-1	TRBV30
CASSLTALAGGLYF	TGTGCCAGCAGCTTAACGGCGCTAGCGGGAGGTTTGTACTTC	TRBD2	NA	TRBJ2-4	TRBV7-3
CASSLDPPGTSGSTDTQYF	TGTGCCAGCAGCCTCGATCCACCCGGGACTAGCGGGTCCACAGATACGCAGTATTTT	TRBD2	NA	TRBJ2-3	TRBV11-3
CASGRENRYPGANVLTF	TGTGCCAGCGGCAGGGAAAACCGATATCCTGGGGCCAACGTCCTGACTTTC	NA	NA	TRBJ2-6	TRBV5-4
CASSFSGGAETQYF	TGTGCCAGCAGCTTTTCAGGGGGCGCGGAGACCCAGTACTTC	TRBD1	NA	TRBJ2-5	TRBV7-9
CASSYLGQNQPQHF	TGTGCCAGCAGTTACCTAGGACAGAACCAGCCCCAGCATTTT	NA	few	TRBJ1-5	TRBV6-5